A single sample is the source of the 14 T cell receptor beta chains below, sequenced in a study of OX40 agonist ivuxolimab in advanced cancers. The data were produced by immunoSEQ multiplex PCR, yet TCRdb's version contains in-frame clones alone and is incomplete. The sample lists 50,000 to 75,000 clones, approximately 90% occurring once. Sequenced material: CD4+ or CD8+ T cells sorted from blood, taken in a trial of the OX40 agonist ivuxolimab. The origin of the receptors is an adult with an advanced solid tumor such as melanoma, head and neck, liver or kidney cancer.

CDR3 sequence: CASSSDTRTEKLFF. The CDR3 DNA sequence: TGTGCCAGCAGTTCGGACACTAGGACTGAAAAACTGTTTTTT. The chain recombines TRBV5-4 with TRBJ1-4; possibly TRBD1 for D (5 bases). V lost 5 bases and J 7 bases, leaving 15 bases between the germline ends. The germline V gene has CDR1 SGHNT and CDR2 YYREEE (reference sequence). The CDR3 runs to 14 residues.

This clone was detected only once. The chain has TRBV27 and TRBJ1-3; D ambiguous. Germline CDR1 reads MNHEY; CDR2 reads SMNVEV (reference sequence). V lost 5 bases, J lost 0 bases, and 2 bases lay in between. The CDR3 contains 12 residues. This CDR3 is CASSPSGNTIYF. Here the CDR3 DNA reads TGTGCCAGCAGTCCCTCTGGAAACACCATATATTTT.

This chain joins TRBV4-1 and TRBJ1-6; D unresolved. The CDR3 is 17 residues long. Per germline, CDR1 MGHRA and CDR2 YSYEKL. V dropped 1 base and J dropped 0 bases, with 10 bases sitting between them. Here the CDR3 DNA reads TGCGCCAGCAGCCAAGTACCCGAGAGCTCCTATAATTCACCCCTCCACTTT. Protein: CASSQVPESSYNSPLHF.

The gene calls are TRBV19 and TRBJ2-2; TRBD1 matches 12 bases. J lost 7 bases, V lost 8 bases, and 14 bases had no gene match. From germline, CDR1 is LNHDA and CDR2 SQIVND (reference sequence). The CDR3 length is 17 residues. CDR3 region: CASLNRDRGHEIGELFF. CDR3 nucleotide sequence: TGTGCCAGTCTCAACCGGGACAGGGGGCATGAAATCGGGGAGCTGTTTTTT.

The V gene is TRBV7-3, the J gene TRBJ2-1; 7 bases match TRBD2. With V trimmed by 3 bases and J by 1 base, 9 bases remained unmatched. Germline V gives CDR1 SGHTA, CDR2 FQGTGA. This CDR3 is 17 amino acids long. The CDR3 here is CASSFLAGVESYNEQFF. The CDR3 DNA is TGTGCCAGCAGCTTCTTGGCGGGGGTAGAATCCTACAATGAGCAGTTCTTC.

V and J are TRBV4-1 and TRBJ2-4; D unclear. Germline-derived CDR1 and CDR2 are MGHRA and YSYEKL. V gave up 1 base and J gave up 8 bases, with 12 bases separating them. The CDR3 is made up of 14 amino acids. The CDR3: CASSQGRDMDIQYF. CDR3 nucleotides: TGCGCCAGCAGCCAAGGAAGGGATATGGACATTCAGTACTTC.

V is TRBV10-1 and J is TRBJ2-7; 9 bases agree with TRBD1. The CDR3 extends over 13 amino acids. Trimming removed 2 bases from V and 6 bases from J; junction bases left unmatched: 2. Germline V gene data show CDR1 as WNHNN and CDR2 as SYGVQD (reference sequence). The chain's CDR3 is CASSEGTGLEQYF. In nucleotides, the CDR3 is TGCGCCAGCAGTGAGGGGACAGGGCTCGAGCAGTACTTC.

The chain employs TRBV25-1 and TRBJ2-7; 7 bases are shared with TRBD1. After removal of 5 bases from V and 2 bases from J, the junction contained 3 bases not matched to a gene. Looked up from germline, CDR1 is MGHDK and CDR2 is SYGVNS. The CDR3 spans 13 residues. CDR3 in amino acids: CASSRQGPYEQYF. CDR3 bases: TGTGCCAGCAGTCGACAGGGTCCCTACGAGCAGTACTTC.

The chain carries TRBV20-1 and TRBJ2-7; the D is unclear. Germline V gene sequence: CDR1 DFQATT, CDR2 SNEGSKA (reference sequence). Between the trimmed V and J ends, which lost 3 bases and 3 bases, there was a span of 6 bases. CDR3 length: 11 amino acids. In nucleotides, the CDR3 is TGCAGTGCTAGGGTCGACTACGAGCAGTACTTC. Its protein is CSARVDYEQYF.

This chain uses TRBV11-2 with TRBJ2-7, with 7 nucleotides matching TRBD2. This CDR3 comprises 16 residues. Trimming took 4 bases from V and 2 from J; bases not matched to a gene: 11. The germline gives CDR1 SGHAT, CDR2 FQNNGV. The CDR3 nucleotides read TGTGCCAGCAGCTGGGAACCGCTAGCGGAACCCTACGAGCAGTACTTC. Residues: CASSWEPLAEPYEQYF.

The CDR3: CASVLTGRADTQYF. DNA of the CDR3: TGTGCTAGTGTCCTCACAGGGAGGGCAGATACGCAGTATTTT. J is TRBJ2-3 and V is TRBV12-5; TRBD2 is a possible D gene (7 bases). Between the trimmed V and J ends, which lost 7 bases and 4 bases, there was a span of 15 bases. Germline CDR1 and CDR2: LGHNT and FRNRAP. The CDR3 sequence is 14 residues long.

This rearrangement joins TRBV9 to TRBJ2-2; D is ambiguous. Germline lookup yields CDR1 SGDLS and CDR2 YYNGEE. V was pared by 0 bases and J by 7 bases, with 4 bases between. This CDR3 contains 12 residues. The CDR3 is CASSVVGGELFF. As DNA, the CDR3 is TGTGCCAGCAGCGTAGTGGGCGGGGAGCTGTTTTTT.

This rearrangement joins TRBV27 to TRBJ2-7, with D maybe TRBD1 (6 bases). Trimming cost V 2 bases and J 2 bases, with 13 bases left between them. The CDR3 consists of 15 residues. The germline V gene encodes CDR1 MNHEY and CDR2 SMNVEV (reference sequence). CDR3 coding DNA: TGTGCCAGCAGTTTAAGCCGGGACAAGCCCTACGAGCAGTACTTC. Amino acids: CASSLSRDKPYEQYF.

CDR3 sequence reads: CASSYQVSEAFF. The CDR3 DNA reads TGTGCCAGCAGTTATCAGGTTTCTGAAGCTTTCTTT. The chain combines TRBV6-5 with TRBJ1-1; no clear D gene. V lost 3 bases, J lost 6 bases, and 8 bases lay in between. Germline V gene lookup returns CDR1 MNHEY and CDR2 SVGAGI. CDR3 length: 12 amino acids.